This TCR beta chain is drawn from a study of technical replicates of blood from a handful of donors. V lost 5 bases to trimming and J lost 6 bases; unmatched junction nucleotides: 10. Germline-derived CDR1 and CDR2 are SEHNR and FQNEAQ (reference sequence). The CDR3 sequence is 15 residues long. TCRdb's table, derived via immunoSEQ multiplex PCR, lists solely in-frame clones and lacks some. Of under 95,000 clones listed, over 90% were seen once; the top ten hold 0.2% to 0.3%. The sequencing sample was made of T cells isolated from PBMCs. V is TRBV7-9 and J is TRBJ2-1; TRBD1 agrees at 7 bases. This TCR derives from a human donor in good health. CDR3 protein: CASSLSLRQGNEQFF. The CDR3 region has the DNA TGTGCCAGCAGCCTCTCCCTCCGACAGGGCAATGAGCAGTTCTTC.